The clone carrying this TCR beta chain was counted between two and nine times. The antigen is not known. The data were taken from a study of cytomegalovirus exposure and HLA in healthy donors. The CDR3 runs 15 residues. Trimming removed 7 bases at V and 1 base at J, with 16 bases between. The V gene's germline CDR1 is MNHEY and CDR2 SMNVEV (reference sequence). Notes on the study in general: In a later analysis, HLA-C alleles had the fewest associated TCRs, DRB1 alleles the most.

In the PCR, 60 Vbeta and 13 Jbeta primers were used. Some clones are missing from TCRdb's copy, which holds only in-frame ones; the method was immunoSEQ multiplex PCR. The sample includes around 97,000 clones, 65% to 80% of them seen just once. The TCR originated in a woman aged 18 to 35 in good health and CMV-seropositive. V usage is TRBV27 and J usage is TRBJ2-5; maybe TRBD2 (6 bases). Sample: PBMCs. In DNA form, the CDR3 reads TGTGCCAGCACTAGGCGGGGCCCGAGCCAAGAGACCCAGTACTTC. This sequence encodes CASTRRGPSQETQYF.